Listed below are T cell receptor beta chains from one sample, sequenced in a study of PD-1 blockade in classical Hodgkin lymphoma. TCRdb's copy holds only in-frame clones and misses some; the assay was immunoSEQ multiplex PCR. The sample has fewer than 70,000 clones; approximately 90% are singletons. Sequencing was performed on peripheral blood mononuclear cells (PBMCs), taken before the second cycle of nivolumab. The receptors shown here come from a human donor with classical Hodgkin lymphoma. CDR3s include the opening cysteine and the closing phenylalanine or tryptophan. D genes are given only for firm matches. Part of the rows lack a size; the others show once, few, many or a class for expanded clones.

abundance: .
d_gene: .
j_gene: TRBJ1-1
v_gene: TRBV5-4
CDR3nt: TGTGCCAGCAGCTTGGCGGCAGGGCGGAACACTGAAGCTTTCTTT
CDR3aa: CASSLAAGRNTEAFF

abundance: .
d_gene: TRBD2
j_gene: TRBJ2-5
v_gene: TRBV27
CDR3nt: TGTGCCAGCAGTCCCTCAAGGCAGGCGGGGGAATTCGTGGAGACCCAGTACTTC
CDR3aa: CASSPSRQAGEFVETQYF

abundance: .
d_gene: .
j_gene: TRBJ2-3
v_gene: TRBV11-2
CDR3nt: TGTGCCAGCAGCTGGGGGGTCCCTAGCACAGATACGCAGTATTTT
CDR3aa: CASSWGVPSTDTQYF

abundance: .
d_gene: .
j_gene: TRBJ1-4
v_gene: TRBV7-9
CDR3nt: TGTGCCAGCAGCTTAGGAGGGCTGGCTAATGAAAAACTGTTTTTT
CDR3aa: CASSLGGLANEKLFF

abundance: .
d_gene: TRBD2
j_gene: TRBJ2-1
v_gene: TRBV5-1
CDR3nt: TGCGCCAGCATACGGACTAGCGGGGGACAGGGGAATGAGCAGTTCTTC
CDR3aa: CASIRTSGGQGNEQFF

abundance: .
d_gene: .
j_gene: TRBJ2-7
v_gene: TRBV21-1
CDR3nt: TGTGCCAGCAGCAAAGGGGGACAGCCCGTCCCCTACGAGCAGTACTTC
CDR3aa: CASSKGGQPVPYEQYF

abundance: .
d_gene: .
j_gene: TRBJ1-1
v_gene: TRBV5-1
CDR3nt: TGCGCCAGCAGCCCCGGTCCTTCGAACACTGAAGCTTTCTTT
CDR3aa: CASSPGPSNTEAFF

abundance: .
d_gene: .
j_gene: TRBJ2-5
v_gene: TRBV5-4
CDR3nt: TGTGCCAGCAGCTTGGACAGGGCCCTAGGGACCCAGTACTTC
CDR3aa: CASSLDRALGTQYF

abundance: .
d_gene: .
j_gene: TRBJ1-2
v_gene: TRBV19
CDR3nt: TGTGCCAGTAGTCTGGAGGCCACTAACTATGGCTACACCTTC
CDR3aa: CASSLEATNYGYTF

abundance: .
d_gene: .
j_gene: TRBJ1-1
v_gene: TRBV5-1
CDR3nt: TGCGCCAGCAGCGACGGCCCACCTGAAGCTTTCTTT
CDR3aa: CASSDGPPEAFF

abundance: .
d_gene: .
j_gene: TRBJ2-3
v_gene: TRBV6-1
CDR3nt: TGTGCCAGCAGTGAAATGGGTCGCACTAGGACAGATACGCAGTATTTT
CDR3aa: CASSEMGRTRTDTQYF

abundance: .
d_gene: .
j_gene: TRBJ2-7
v_gene: TRBV27
CDR3nt: TGTGCCACCCCAGACGAGCAGTACTTC
CDR3aa: CATPDEQYF

abundance: once
d_gene: .
j_gene: TRBJ2-5
v_gene: TRBV4-1
CDR3nt: TGCGCCAGCAGCCAAGAAGAGTCTTGGAAGACCCAGTACTTC
CDR3aa: CASSQEESWKTQYF

abundance: .
d_gene: .
j_gene: TRBJ2-2
v_gene: TRBV28
CDR3nt: TGTGCCAGCAGTCCCCCCCGGACTAACACCGGGGAGCTGTTTTTT
CDR3aa: CASSPPRTNTGELFF

abundance: .
d_gene: TRBD1
j_gene: TRBJ2-7
v_gene: TRBV19
CDR3nt: TGTGCCAGTAGTATAGGGCCAGGGGGTACCTACGAGCAGTACTTC
CDR3aa: CASSIGPGGTYEQYF

abundance: .
d_gene: .
j_gene: TRBJ2-2
v_gene: TRBV5-5
CDR3nt: TGTGCCAGCAGCTTGGACGGGGGGCCCACCGGGGAGCTGTTTTTT
CDR3aa: CASSLDGGPTGELFF

abundance: .
d_gene: .
j_gene: TRBJ1-1
v_gene: TRBV15
CDR3nt: TGTGCCACCAGCAGAGACAGGGTCTTGAACACTGAAGCTTTCTTT
CDR3aa: CATSRDRVLNTEAFF

abundance: .
d_gene: .
j_gene: TRBJ1-4
v_gene: TRBV27
CDR3nt: TGTGCCAGCAGTTTATCAGGGAGAACTAATGAAAAACTGTTTTTT
CDR3aa: CASSLSGRTNEKLFF

abundance: .
d_gene: .
j_gene: TRBJ2-7
v_gene: TRBV18
CDR3nt: TGTGCCAGCTCACCCCGGACAGAGAGCTCCTACGAGCAGTACTTC
CDR3aa: CASSPRTESSYEQYF

abundance: .
d_gene: .
j_gene: TRBJ2-1
v_gene: TRBV5-1
CDR3nt: TGCGCCAGCAAAGTGACCCCAGACCCGAGCAATGAGCAGTTCTTC
CDR3aa: CASKVTPDPSNEQFF

abundance: .
d_gene: .
j_gene: TRBJ1-2
v_gene: TRBV18
CDR3nt: TGTGCCAGCTCACCCGGGGGGGGCCGGAGCTATGGCTACACCTTC
CDR3aa: CASSPGGGRSYGYTF